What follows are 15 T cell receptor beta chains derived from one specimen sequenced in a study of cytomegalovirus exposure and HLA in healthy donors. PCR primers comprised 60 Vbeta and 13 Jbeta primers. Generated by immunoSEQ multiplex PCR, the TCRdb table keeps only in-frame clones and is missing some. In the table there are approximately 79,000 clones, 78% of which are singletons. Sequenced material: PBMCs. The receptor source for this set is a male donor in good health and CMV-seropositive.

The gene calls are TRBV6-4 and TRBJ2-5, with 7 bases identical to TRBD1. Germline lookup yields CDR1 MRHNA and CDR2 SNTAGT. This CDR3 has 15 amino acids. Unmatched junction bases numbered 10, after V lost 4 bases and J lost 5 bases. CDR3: CASSGTTGIGETQYF. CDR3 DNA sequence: TGTGCCAGCAGTGGGACGACAGGGATCGGGGAGACCCAGTACTTC.

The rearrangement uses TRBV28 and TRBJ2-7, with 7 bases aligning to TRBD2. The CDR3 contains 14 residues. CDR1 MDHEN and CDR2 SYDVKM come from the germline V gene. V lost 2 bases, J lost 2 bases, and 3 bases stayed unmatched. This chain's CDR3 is CASSLPSGTYEQYF. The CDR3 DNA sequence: TGTGCCAGCAGTTTACCTAGCGGCACCTACGAGCAGTACTTC.

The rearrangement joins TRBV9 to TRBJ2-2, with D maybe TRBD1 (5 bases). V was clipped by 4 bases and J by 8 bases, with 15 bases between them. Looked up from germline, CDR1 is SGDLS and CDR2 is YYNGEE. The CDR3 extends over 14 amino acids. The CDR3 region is CASSPRTRTGELFF. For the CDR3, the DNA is TGTGCCAGCAGCCCCCGGACCAGGACAGGGGAGCTGTTTTTT. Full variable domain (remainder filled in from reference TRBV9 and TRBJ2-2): DSGVTQTPKHLITATGQRVTLRCSPRSGDLSVYWYQQSLDQGLQFLIQYYNGEERAKGNILERFSAQQFPDLHSELNLSSLELGDSALYFCASSPRTRTGELFFGEGSRLTVL.

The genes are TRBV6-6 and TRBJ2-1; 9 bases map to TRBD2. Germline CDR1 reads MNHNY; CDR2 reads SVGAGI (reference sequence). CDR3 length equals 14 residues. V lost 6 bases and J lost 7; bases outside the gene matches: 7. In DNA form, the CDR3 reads TGTGCCAGCAGGACCGGAGCGGGGGGAAATGAGCAGTTCTTC. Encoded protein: CASRTGAGGNEQFF.

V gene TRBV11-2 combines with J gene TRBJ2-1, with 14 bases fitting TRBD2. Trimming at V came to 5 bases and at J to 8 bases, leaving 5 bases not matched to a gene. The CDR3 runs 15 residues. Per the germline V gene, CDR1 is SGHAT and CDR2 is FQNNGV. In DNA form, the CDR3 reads TGTGCCAGCAGCGCCGGGACTAGCGGGAGACATGAGCAGTTCTTC. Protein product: CASSAGTSGRHEQFF.

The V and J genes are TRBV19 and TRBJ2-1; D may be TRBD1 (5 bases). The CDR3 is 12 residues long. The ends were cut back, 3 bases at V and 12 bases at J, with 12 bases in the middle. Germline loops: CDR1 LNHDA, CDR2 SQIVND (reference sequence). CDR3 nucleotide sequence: TGTGCCAGTAGTATCACAGGTGTGAGGCAGTTCTTC. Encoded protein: CASSITGVRQFF.

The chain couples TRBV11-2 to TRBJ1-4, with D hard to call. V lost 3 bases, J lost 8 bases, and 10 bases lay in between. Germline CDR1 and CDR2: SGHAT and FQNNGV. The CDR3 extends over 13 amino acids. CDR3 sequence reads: CASSLTREEKLFF. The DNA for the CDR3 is TGTGCCAGCAGCTTGACAAGGGAGGAAAAACTGTTTTTT.

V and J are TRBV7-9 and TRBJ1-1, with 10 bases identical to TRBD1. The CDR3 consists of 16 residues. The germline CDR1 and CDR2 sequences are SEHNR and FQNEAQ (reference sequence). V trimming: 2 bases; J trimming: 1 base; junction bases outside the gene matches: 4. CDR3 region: CASSLSTGGANTEAFF. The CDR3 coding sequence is TGTGCCAGCAGCTTATCGACAGGGGGCGCGAACACTGAAGCTTTCTTT.

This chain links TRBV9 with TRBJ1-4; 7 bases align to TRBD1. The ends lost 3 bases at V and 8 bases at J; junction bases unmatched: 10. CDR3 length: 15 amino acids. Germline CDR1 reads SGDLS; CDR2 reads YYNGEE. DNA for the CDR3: TGTGCCAGCAGCGCCAGACAGGGTCTCCAAGAAAAACTGTTTTTT. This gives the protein CASSARQGLQEKLFF.

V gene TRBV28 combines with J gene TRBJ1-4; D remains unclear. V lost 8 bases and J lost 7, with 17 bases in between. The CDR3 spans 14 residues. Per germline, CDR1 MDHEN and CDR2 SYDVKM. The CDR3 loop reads CASQRQLFVEKLFF. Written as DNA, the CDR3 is TGTGCCAGCCAACGACAACTGTTCGTTGAAAAACTGTTTTTT. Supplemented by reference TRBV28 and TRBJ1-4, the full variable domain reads DVKVTQSSRYLVKRTGEKVFLECVQDMDHENMFWYRQDPGLGLRLIYFSYDVKMKEKGDIPEGYSVSREKKERFSLILESASTNQTSMYLCASQRQLFVEKLFFGSGTQLSVL.

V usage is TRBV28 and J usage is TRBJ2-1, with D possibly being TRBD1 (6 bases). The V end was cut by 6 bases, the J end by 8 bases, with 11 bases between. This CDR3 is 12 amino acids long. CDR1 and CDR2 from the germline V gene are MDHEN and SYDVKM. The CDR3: CASSRGLDEQFF. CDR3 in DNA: TGTGCCAGCAGCAGGGGCCTCGATGAGCAGTTCTTC.

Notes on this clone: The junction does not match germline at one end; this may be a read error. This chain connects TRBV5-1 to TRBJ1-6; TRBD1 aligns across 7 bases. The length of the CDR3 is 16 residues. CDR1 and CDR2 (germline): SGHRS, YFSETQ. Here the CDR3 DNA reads TGCGCCAGCAGCACGGGACAGAGCTCCTATAATTCACTCCTCCACTTT. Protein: CASSTGQSSYNSLLHF.

CDR3 amino acids: CSVVYREFEQYF. In DNA form, the CDR3 reads TGCAGCGTTGTCTACAGGGAGTTCGAGCAGTACTTC. This rearrangement joins TRBV29-1 to TRBJ2-7; the D gene is possibly TRBD1 (6 bases). The CDR3 has 12 residues. Trimming took 4 bases from V and 6 from J, leaving 13 bases between them. Per the germline V gene, CDR1 is SQVTM and CDR2 is ANQGSEA.

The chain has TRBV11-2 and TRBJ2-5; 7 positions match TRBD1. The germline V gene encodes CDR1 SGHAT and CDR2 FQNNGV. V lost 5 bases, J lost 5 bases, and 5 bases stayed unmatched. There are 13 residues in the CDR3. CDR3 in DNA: TGTGCCAGCAGCGTCGACAGGGAGGAGACCCAGTACTTC. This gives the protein CASSVDREETQYF.

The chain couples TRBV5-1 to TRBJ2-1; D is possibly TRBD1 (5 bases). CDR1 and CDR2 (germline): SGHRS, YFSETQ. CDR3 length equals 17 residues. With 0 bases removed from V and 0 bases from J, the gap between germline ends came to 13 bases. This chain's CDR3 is CASSLEGLRSSYNEQFF. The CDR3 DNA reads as TGCGCCAGCAGCTTGGAGGGGCTCAGGAGCTCCTACAATGAGCAGTTCTTC.